This T cell receptor beta chain derives from a study of identical twins. Study findings and constraints: The study reached conclusions through statistical analysis that was cross-sectional, not following the same donors.

Template switching created a universal primer site, and the cDNA included unique molecular identifiers. TCRdb used MiXCR to reprocess the 5' RACE reads, holding one entry per CDR3 protein. Of 400,000 to 550,000 distinct CDR3 sequences listed, about 13% are singletons. This clonotype showed up many times. What it recognizes is unknown. V gave up 3 bases and J gave up 9 bases, with 12 bases separating them. CDR1 is MGHDK and CDR2 is SYGVNS in the germline V gene. The CDR3 contains 12 residues. The same data also went into a second study, on yellow fever vaccine responses in identical twins.

The TCR sequence derives from a woman aged 18 to 35 in good health. Sequenced: CD4+ T cells sorted from blood. The gene calls are TRBV25-1 and TRBJ2-7, with D uncertain. Written as DNA, the CDR3 is TGTGCCAGCAGTGAGGGCGGTACGAGGCAGTACTTC. It encodes CASSEGGTRQYF.